This T cell receptor (beta chain) was captured in a study of human T cells and chemical hapten exposure. Study background: TCR yields per sample varied, mainly owing to small pooled library volume differences. Whole-study results and caveats: Donor immune responses may differ from healthy people's, since all donors had alopecia. Once DPC sensitization occurred, TCRs above 1 in 1000 frequency showed no change. Versus controls, expanded TCRs had significantly more large CDR3 similarity clusters.

The sample holds many counts of this clonotype. Its antigen is as yet unknown. From the RACE reads, TCRdb called clonotypes with MiXCR, one entry per CDR3 protein. The sample includes under 450,000 distinct CDR3 sequences, more than 4.5% of them seen just once. The CDR3 extends over 15 amino acids. Unmatched junction bases numbered 2, after V lost 0 bases and J lost 1 base. The V gene's germline CDR1 is LGHDT and CDR2 YNNKEL (reference sequence). Time point specified: patch test 1, 2 weeks after DPC sensitization. Treatment here: therapeutic diphenylcyclopropenone sensitization with weekly scalp DPC. The input for sequencing was whole blood, taken in connection with sensitization to the hapten diphenylcyclopropenone (DPC). J is TRBJ1-1 and V is TRBV3-1, with TRBD1 matching over 7 bases. This clonotype originated in a woman aged 50 to 65 with alopecia areata. Some clones in this sample may be carry-over from other donors' samples. Here the CDR3 reads CASSQDGTANTEAFF. The CDR3 DNA follows: TGTGCCAGCAGCCAAGACGGGACAGCGAACACTGAAGCTTTCTTT.